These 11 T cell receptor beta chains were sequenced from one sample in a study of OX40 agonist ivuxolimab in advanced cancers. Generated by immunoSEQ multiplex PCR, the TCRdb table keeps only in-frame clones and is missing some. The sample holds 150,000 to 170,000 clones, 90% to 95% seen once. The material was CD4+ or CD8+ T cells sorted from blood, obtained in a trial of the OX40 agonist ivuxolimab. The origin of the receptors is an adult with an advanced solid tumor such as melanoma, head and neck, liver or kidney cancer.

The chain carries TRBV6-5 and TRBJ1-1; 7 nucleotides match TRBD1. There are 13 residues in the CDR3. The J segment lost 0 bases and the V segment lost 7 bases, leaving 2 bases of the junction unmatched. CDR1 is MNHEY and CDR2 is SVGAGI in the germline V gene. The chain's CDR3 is CASNRGLNTEAFF. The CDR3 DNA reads TGTGCCAGCAACAGGGGCCTGAACACTGAAGCTTTCTTT.

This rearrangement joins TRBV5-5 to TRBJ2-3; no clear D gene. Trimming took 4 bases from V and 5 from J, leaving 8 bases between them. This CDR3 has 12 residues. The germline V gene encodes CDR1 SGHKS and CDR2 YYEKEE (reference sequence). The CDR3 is CASSPERDTQYF. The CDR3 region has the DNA TGTGCCAGCAGCCCGGAAAGAGATACGCAGTATTTT.

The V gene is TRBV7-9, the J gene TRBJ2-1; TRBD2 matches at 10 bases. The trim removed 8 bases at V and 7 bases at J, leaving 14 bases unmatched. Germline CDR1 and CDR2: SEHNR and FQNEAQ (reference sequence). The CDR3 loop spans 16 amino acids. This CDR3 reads CASSRAGLAGENEQFF. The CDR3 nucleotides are TGTGCCAGCTCCCGGGCCGGGCTAGCGGGAGAGAATGAGCAGTTCTTC.

Here the CDR3 reads CASRKGTGAGNTIYF. For the CDR3, the DNA is TGTGCCAGCAGAAAGGGGACAGGGGCTGGAAACACCATATATTTT. V usage is TRBV6-5 and J usage is TRBJ1-3; 10 bases fit TRBD1. The J segment lost 2 bases and the V segment lost 6 bases, leaving 4 bases of the junction unmatched. Germline lookup yields CDR1 MNHEY and CDR2 SVGAGI. CDR3 length equals 15 residues.

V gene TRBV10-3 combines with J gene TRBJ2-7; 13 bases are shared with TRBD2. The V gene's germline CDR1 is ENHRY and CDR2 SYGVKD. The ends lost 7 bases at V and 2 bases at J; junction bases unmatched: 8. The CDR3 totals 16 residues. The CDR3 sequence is CAITARGLAGPYEQYF. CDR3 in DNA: TGTGCCATCACCGCACGGGGACTAGCGGGGCCCTACGAGCAGTACTTC.

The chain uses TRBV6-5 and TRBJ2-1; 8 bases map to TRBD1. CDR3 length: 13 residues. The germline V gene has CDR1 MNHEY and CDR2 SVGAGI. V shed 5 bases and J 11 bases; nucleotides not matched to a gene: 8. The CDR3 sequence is CASSQDREQKQFF. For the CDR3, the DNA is TGTGCCAGCAGTCAGGACAGGGAGCAAAAGCAGTTCTTC.

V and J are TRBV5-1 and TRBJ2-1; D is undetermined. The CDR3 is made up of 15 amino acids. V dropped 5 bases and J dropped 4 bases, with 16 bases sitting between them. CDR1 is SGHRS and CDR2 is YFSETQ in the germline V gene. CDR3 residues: CASRGTEARYNEQFF. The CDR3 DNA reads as TGCGCCAGCAGGGGCACAGAAGCCCGGTACAATGAGCAGTTCTTC.

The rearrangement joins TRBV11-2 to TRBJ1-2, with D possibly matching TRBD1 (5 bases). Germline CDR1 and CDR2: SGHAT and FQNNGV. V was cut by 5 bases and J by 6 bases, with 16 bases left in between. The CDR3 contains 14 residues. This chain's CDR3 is CASSLGGGGNGYTF. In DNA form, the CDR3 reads TGTGCCAGCAGCCTCGGGGGGGGAGGTAATGGCTACACCTTC. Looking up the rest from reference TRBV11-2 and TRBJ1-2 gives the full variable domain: EAGVAQSPRYKIIEKRQSVAFWCNPISGHATLYWYQQILGQGPKLLIQFQNNGVVDDSQLPKDRFSAERLKGVDSTLKIQPAKLEDSAVYLCASSLGGGGNGYTFGSGTRLTVV.

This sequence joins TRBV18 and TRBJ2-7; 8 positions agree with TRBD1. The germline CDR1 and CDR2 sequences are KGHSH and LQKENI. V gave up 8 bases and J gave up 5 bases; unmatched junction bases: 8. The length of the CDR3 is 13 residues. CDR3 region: CASQGAGLDEQYF. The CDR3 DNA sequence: TGTGCCAGCCAGGGGGCAGGTTTGGACGAGCAGTACTTC.

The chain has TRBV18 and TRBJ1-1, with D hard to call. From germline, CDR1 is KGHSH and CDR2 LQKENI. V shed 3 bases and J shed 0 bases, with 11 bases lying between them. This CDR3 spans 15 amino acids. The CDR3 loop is CASSPRAALNTEAFF. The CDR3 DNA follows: TGTGCCAGCTCACCTAGAGCAGCCCTGAACACTGAAGCTTTCTTT.

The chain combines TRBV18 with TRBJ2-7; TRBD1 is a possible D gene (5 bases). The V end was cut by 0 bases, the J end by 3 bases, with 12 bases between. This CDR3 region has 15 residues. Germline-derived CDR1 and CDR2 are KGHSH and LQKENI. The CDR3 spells CASSPPGKGNYEQYF. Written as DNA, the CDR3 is TGTGCCAGCTCACCACCGGGGAAGGGGAACTACGAGCAGTACTTC.